The TCR beta chain under discussion was sequenced for a study of T cell clones after liver transplantation (dated by TCRdb to the late 2010s). General notes on the study: The samples were obtained from ITN030ST, a randomized trial that attempted immunosuppression withdrawal within 2 years after liver transplantation. Donor-reactive T cell clones were identified using TCRbeta sequencing after a pre-transplant mixed lymphocyte reaction and were then followed in post-transplant blood. Third party-reactive TCRbeta sequences were also identified from pre-transplant MLRs to serve as an antigen-independent comparator for donor-reactive sequences. Three of the eight recipients were HCV-positive; the others were transplanted for non-autoimmune, non-viral indications. No induction therapy was given to the subjects, and standard immunosuppression was administered until randomization at 12-24 months post-transplant. Tolerance meant complete immunosuppression withdrawal for at least one year without liver enzymes rising beyond twice the upper limit of normal. Blood samples were collected pre-transplant, then pre-randomization ahead of withdrawal, and finally post-randomization once withdrawal had either been completed or failed. The studied cohort comprised 8 liver transplant recipients, 3 classified as tolerant and 5 as non-tolerant.

Unstimulated PBMCs, after thawing, were stained for CD3, CD4 and CD8 and then FACS-sorted into CD3+CD4+ and CD3+CD8+ populations. All 8 studied subjects were randomized to immunosuppression withdrawal. Genomic DNA was isolated with the Qiagen DNeasy Blood and Tissue Kit. Concerning this clone: Its target antigen remains unknown. No much larger clonotype is one base removed from it; base qualities were not supplied.

Frozen genomic DNA underwent high-throughput TCRbeta CDR3 sequencing by immunoSEQ, including PCR amplification, mapping, bias correction and internal controls. On the study's bioinformatics: Productive rearrangements were retained, and unique TCRbeta sequences were defined by the CDR3 nucleotide sequence together with the V and J gene. For a sequence to be called donor-reactive, it needed a frequency of at least 0.01% and at least 5-fold expansion in CFSE-low cells compared with unstimulated pre-transplant cells. Minimum frequency thresholds were set for each subject on the basis of the unstimulated sample with the lowest template count, so that a detection power of at least 90% was ensured. Jensen-Shannon divergence between the top 1000 TCRbeta sequences post- versus pre-transplant served as the measure of repertoire turnover. Changes in detection of donor-reactive sequences were tested with two-sided Fisher's exact tests. TCRdb took this table from immuneACCESS and kept in-frame rearrangements with V and J called. Such tables lack part of the clones; where checked against another copy, unresolved V genes explain under half of the gap, and the rest is unexplained. V, J and clone size reflect that table, while D and trimming were determined from the DNA. Within this sample are more than 100,000 clones, with around four fifths of them counted one time only. Approximately 3% of the sample is taken by the ten largest.

The full study reports these points: Because allograft tissue specimens were not available, migration of donor-reactive T cells into the graft, rather than deletion, may have occurred. Once repertoire turnover was taken into account, donor-reactive detection showed a significant reduction for CD4 in 7 of 8 subjects and for CD8 in 8 of 8. A greater decline was seen for donor-reactive sequences than for third party-reactive sequences, suggesting partial antigen-specific deletion unrelated to withdrawal success. In a couple of subjects, low numbers of available donor cells limited the measurable donor-reactive repertoire. Because of small, heterogeneous patient numbers and non-standardized post-transplant time points, the conclusions were only preliminary. In 5 of 8 subjects, regardless of tolerance or HCV status, circulating donor-reactive CD4 TCRbeta sequences dropped significantly post-transplant.

CDR1 is given as MNHNS and CDR2 as SASEGT, both from the germline V gene. The CDR3, from cysteine to phenylalanine, totals 14 residues. Only the CDR3 part of the read is kept: 42 bases, read in frame from the first base. The junction shows trimming of 2 bases on V and 8 bases on J, and the gene matches do not reach 3 bases of it. The chain is assembled from TRBV6-1 and TRBJ2-2; 9 bases in between match TRBD2. The sequence derives from a human patient who received a liver transplant. Some T cells may have been brought in with the graft after a transplant. The sample in question was CD4+ T cells from blood, obtained about 50 months after liver transplant. CDR3 sequence: CASSEFAGGGELFF. The bases are TGTGCCAGCAGTGAATTTGCGGGAGGGGGGGAGCTGTTTTTT.